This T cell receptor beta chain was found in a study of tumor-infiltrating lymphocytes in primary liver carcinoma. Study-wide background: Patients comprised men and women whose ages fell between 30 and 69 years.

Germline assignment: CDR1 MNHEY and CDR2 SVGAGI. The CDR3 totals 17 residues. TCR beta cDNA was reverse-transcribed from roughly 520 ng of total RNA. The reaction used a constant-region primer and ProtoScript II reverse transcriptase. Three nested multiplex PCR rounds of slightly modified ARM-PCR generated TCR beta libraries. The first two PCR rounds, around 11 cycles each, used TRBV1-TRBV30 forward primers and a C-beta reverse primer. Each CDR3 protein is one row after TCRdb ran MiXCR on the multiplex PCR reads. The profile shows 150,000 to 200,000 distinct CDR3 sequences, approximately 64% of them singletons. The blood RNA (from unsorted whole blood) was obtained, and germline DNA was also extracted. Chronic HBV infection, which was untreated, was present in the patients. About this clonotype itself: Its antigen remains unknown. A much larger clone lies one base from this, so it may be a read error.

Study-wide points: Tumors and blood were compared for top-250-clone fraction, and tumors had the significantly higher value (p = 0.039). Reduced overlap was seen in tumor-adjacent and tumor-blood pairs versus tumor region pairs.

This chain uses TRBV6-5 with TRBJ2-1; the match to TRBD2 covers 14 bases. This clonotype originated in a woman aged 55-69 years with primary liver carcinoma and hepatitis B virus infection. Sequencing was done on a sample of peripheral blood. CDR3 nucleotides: TGTGACAGCAGTTATCGAGGGACTAGCGGGAGAAATAATGAGCAGTTCTTC. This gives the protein CDSSYRGTSGRNNEQFF.